This TCR beta chain was recovered during a study of blood T cell repertoires in COVID-19. Overall study: Sites in the United States, Italy and Spain provided acute and convalescent COVID-19 samples. The analysed material was cDNA or gDNA that came from T cells, B-cell-depleted T cells, or PBMCs.

How the authors handled the data: Estimation of nucleated cell counts relied on the amplification of reference gene primers. TCRdb keeps only in-frame clones here, not all; method: immunoSEQ multiplex PCR. The D gene and trimming were derived from the DNA, and the V and J assignments and clone size from that table. The sample yields 24,000 or so clones, over 75% seen once. Trimming cost V 2 bases and J 4 bases, with 12 bases left between them. Germline loops: CDR1 SNHLY, CDR2 FYNNEI. The length of the CDR3 is 14 residues. This clone was observed once. Sequenced sample: peripheral blood. The clonotype was recovered from a human donor in a cohort sampled during active COVID-19. The donor label of this sample is uncertain. The J gene is TRBJ2-7, the V gene TRBV2; D possibly corresponds to TRBD2 (6 bases). CDR3 nucleotides: TGTGCCAGCAGTGAACACGGGGGTTCGTACGAGCAGTACTTC. The encoded protein is CASSEHGGSYEQYF.